The 28 T cell receptor beta chains below come from one sample, sequenced in a study of blood T cells in healthy people across ages. Together with a sample-barcoded 5' primer, a J-beta primer mix was included in a second PCR lasting about 7 to 11 cycles. One entry per CDR3 protein results from TCRdb running MiXCR on the 5' RACE reads. The repertoire holds more than 900,000 distinct CDR3 sequences, with roughly a quarter as singletons. The sample was also linked to a second study, of T cells of mothers and their children.

The specimen sequenced was blood. These receptor sequences come from a girl aged 2-10 years in good health.

The table lists this clonotype with a few counts. V and J are TRBV3-1 and TRBJ2-7, with 7 bases aligning to TRBD1. The CDR3 sequence is 14 residues long. With 0 bases clipped from V and 7 bases from J, the junction kept 6 bases outside the gene matches. CDR1 LGHDT and CDR2 YNNKEL come from the germline V gene (reference sequence). In DNA form, the CDR3 reads TGTGCCAGCAGCCAAGATTGGACAGGACGGGAGCAGTACTTC. It is translated as CASSQDWTGREQYF.

This clonotype was recorded a few times. The CDR3 here is CSARDWATEGYTF. The CDR3 region has the DNA TGCAGTGCTAGAGACTGGGCTACTGAAGGCTACACCTTC. The rearrangement links TRBV20-1 to TRBJ1-2, with D unclear. Trimming stripped 0 bases from V and 8 bases from J, with 13 bases between. The CDR3 runs 13 residues. Germline V gene lookup returns CDR1 DFQATT and CDR2 SNEGSKA (reference sequence).

The rearrangement uses TRBV28 and TRBJ2-3; 10 nucleotides agree with TRBD2. Germline trimming cut 6 bases from V and 3 bases from J; bases unmatched to any gene: 6. Germline CDR1 reads MDHEN; CDR2 reads SYDVKM. The CDR3 extends over 15 amino acids. The CDR3 sequence: CASSQREGLTDTQYF. CDR3 nucleotides: TGTGCCAGCAGCCAGCGGGAGGGCCTAACAGATACGCAGTATTTT.

The J gene is TRBJ2-1, the V gene TRBV7-9, with D possibly being TRBD1 or TRBD2 (5 bases each). With 4 bases removed from V and 1 base from J, the gap between germline ends came to 14 bases. This CDR3 region has 16 residues. In germline, CDR1 is SEHNR, CDR2 FQNEAQ (reference sequence). CDR3 loop: CASSSRDPVSYNEQFF. CDR3 in DNA: TGTGCCAGCAGCTCCCGGGACCCCGTTTCCTACAATGAGCAGTTCTTC.

This clonotype was observed once. V is TRBV28 and J is TRBJ1-2; TRBD1 aligns across 7 bases. Germline-derived CDR1 and CDR2 are MDHEN and SYDVKM. Trimming cost V 6 bases and J 3 bases; bases outside gene matches: 10. The CDR3 covers 15 residues. In nucleotides, the CDR3 is TGTGCCAGCAGCCCCCAGGGGGAGAGCTACTATGGCTACACCTTC. Its protein is CASSPQGESYYGYTF.

This clonotype has a handful of counts. The J gene is TRBJ2-5, the V gene TRBV7-6; 7 bases map to TRBD1. The CDR3 totals 15 residues. Per the germline V gene, CDR1 is SGHVS and CDR2 is FNYEAQ. Trimming at V came to 5 bases and at J to 2 bases, leaving 8 bases not matched to a gene. The CDR3 is CASSRSGTAQETQYF. The CDR3 DNA reads TGTGCCAGCAGCCGATCAGGGACAGCTCAAGAGACCCAGTACTTC.

The chain employs TRBV27 and TRBJ1-6; D remains unclear. The CDR3 sequence is 15 residues long. CDR1 is MNHEY and CDR2 is SMNVEV in the germline V gene (reference sequence). Trimming shortened V by 2 bases and J by 10 bases, and 15 bases separated the two germline ends. This chain's CDR3 is CASSLLGQLGSPLHF. The CDR3 nucleotides are TGTGCCAGCAGTTTACTCGGGCAGCTTGGATCACCCCTCCACTTT.

The rearrangement uses TRBV20-1 and TRBJ2-1, with D unresolved. Germline V gene lookup returns CDR1 DFQATT and CDR2 SNEGSKA (reference sequence). This CDR3 spans 17 amino acids. V was shortened by 5 bases and J by 0 bases, with 20 bases between the two germline ends. The DNA of the CDR3 is TGCAGTGCTCCGCGAGGTGCGGCGGCCTCCTCCTACAATGAGCAGTTCTTC. It encodes CSAPRGAAASSYNEQFF.

The J gene is TRBJ2-1, the V gene TRBV14, with TRBD1 identical over 7 bases. The closer fit of TRBJ2-5 to the DNA end suggests the J call may be wrong. CDR1 is SGHDN, CDR2 FVKESK, per germline. The CDR3 contains 15 residues. CDR3: CASSHAMTGWETQYF. The CDR3, as DNA: TGTGCCAGCAGCCACGCAATGACAGGGTGGGAGACCCAGTACTTC.

This sequence joins TRBV20-1 and TRBJ2-2; possible D gene TRBD2, 5 bases. The V and J ends lost 5 bases and 4 bases respectively, with 14 bases between them. CDR1 and CDR2 from the germline V gene are DFQATT and SNEGSKA (reference sequence). The CDR3 is 14 residues long. The CDR3 coding sequence is TGCAGTGCTCTTACTGGACTTTTCACCGGGGAGCTGTTTTTT. Protein sequence: CSALTGLFTGELFF.

This chain joins TRBV7-9 and TRBJ2-7; perhaps TRBD1 as D (5 bases). V lost 0 bases and J lost 5, with 8 bases in between. The CDR3 extends over 13 amino acids. Germline V gives CDR1 SEHNR, CDR2 FQNEAQ (reference sequence). CDR3: CASSLAGLHEQYF. DNA for the CDR3: TGTGCCAGCAGCTTAGCGGGGCTCCACGAGCAGTACTTC.

This clonotype occurred a few times. V usage is TRBV7-2 and J usage is TRBJ1-4; D is undetermined. V dropped 2 bases and J dropped 6 bases, with 13 bases sitting between them. This CDR3 is 15 amino acids long. Germline loops: CDR1 SGHTA, CDR2 FQGNSA. CDR3 in amino acids: CASSLRGRSHEKLFF. CDR3 in DNA: TGTGCCAGCAGCTTACGCGGCAGGAGTCATGAAAAACTGTTTTTT.

This clonotype was counted only a few times. J is TRBJ2-1 and V is TRBV28; a weak D match, TRBD1 (8 bases). TRBJ2-7 explains the end of the DNA better; the J call may be wrong. The CDR3 extends over 14 amino acids. The V gene's germline CDR1 is MDHEN and CDR2 SYDVKM. DNA for the CDR3: TGTGCCAGCAGTTTTTCCACAGGGGGGGGCGAGCAGTACTTC. Translation: CASSFSTGGGEQYF.

The chain combines TRBV4-1 with TRBJ1-1; no clear D gene. The germline gives CDR1 MGHRA, CDR2 YSYEKL. This CDR3 is built from 15 residues. The germline V and J ends were trimmed by 3 bases and 3 bases, with 14 bases remaining between them. CDR3 residues: CASSQGSLVDTEAFF. The CDR3 DNA sequence: TGCGCCAGCAGCCAGGGATCTCTGGTGGACACTGAAGCTTTCTTT.

This clonotype appeared a few times. The chain carries TRBV5-1 and TRBJ2-4; D ambiguous. Germline V gene sequence: CDR1 SGHRS, CDR2 YFSETQ. This CDR3 region has 14 residues. Trimming removed 5 bases from V and 3 bases from J, with 12 bases in between. Here the CDR3 reads CASSDQQIKNIQYF. The CDR3 coding sequence is TGCGCCAGCAGTGATCAGCAAATCAAAAACATTCAGTACTTC.

This clonotype was seen a few times. CDR3 bases: TGTGCCAGCAGTTACGGGGGTACAGCGTCCGAGCAGTACTTC. Protein: CASSYGGTASEQYF. This chain links TRBV6-5 with TRBJ2-7; D is perhaps TRBD1 or TRBD2 (5 bases each). CDR1 MNHEY and CDR2 SVGAGI come from the germline V gene. Trimming took off 2 bases at V and 6 bases at J, with 14 bases between the two ends. The CDR3 spans 14 residues.

The chain links TRBV7-9 to TRBJ2-5; 14 bases map to TRBD2. The J call could be wrong; TRBJ2-7 is a better fit for the DNA end. The CDR3 has 15 residues. Germline CDR1 SEHNR, CDR2 FQNEAQ (reference sequence). The DNA of the CDR3 is TGTGCCAGCAGCTTACCGGGACTAGCGGGAGTCGAGCAGTACTTC. Translation gives CASSLPGLAGVEQYF.

Comment on this clonotype: A junction boundary mismatches the germline segment, possibly from a read error. This chain links TRBV9 with TRBJ2-4, with D possibly TRBD2 on 7 matching bases. The CDR3 extends over 16 amino acids. The germline gives CDR1 SGDLS, CDR2 YYNGEE. The CDR3 reads CASSVGGGPPKNIQYF. As DNA, the CDR3 is TGTGCCAGCAGCGTTGGGGGGGGCCCGCCCAAGAACATTCAGTACTTC.

CDR3 region: CASSLVGVPEAFF. The CDR3 nucleotides are TGTGCCAGCAGCTTGGTAGGGGTGCCTGAAGCTTTCTTT. The rearrangement joins TRBV16 to TRBJ1-1; D perhaps matches TRBD1 (5 bases). Trimming stripped 5 bases from V and 6 bases from J, with 13 bases between. The CDR3 loop spans 13 amino acids. The germline CDR1 and CDR2 sequences are KGHSY and FQNENV.

The genes are TRBV27 and TRBJ2-1; D unclear. CDR1 and CDR2 (germline): MNHEY, SMNVEV (reference sequence). The CDR3 extends over 14 amino acids. V lost 5 bases and J 6 bases, leaving 14 bases between the germline ends. The CDR3 region is CASSGEGPPNEQFF. In DNA, the CDR3 is TGTGCCAGCAGTGGGGAAGGGCCCCCCAATGAGCAGTTCTTC.

CDR3 bases: TGTGCCAGCAGCCAAGAGGGGGCGGGGATCGCGACGAACGAGCAGTACTTC. Protein sequence: CASSQEGAGIATNEQYF. V gene TRBV4-2 combines with J gene TRBJ2-5, with D perhaps being TRBD1 or TRBD2 (6 bases each). The DNA end favors TRBJ2-7, so the J call may be wrong. The CDR3 sequence is 17 residues long. CDR1 and CDR2 from the germline V gene are LGHNA and YNFKEQ.

This clonotype appeared a few times. The CDR3 does not end in the conserved phenylalanine or tryptophan, so this is likely a read error. The chain uses TRBV29-1 and TRBJ2-1, with D perhaps TRBD2 (5 bases). This CDR3 has 14 residues. Trimming removed 1 base from V and 0 bases from J, with 7 bases in between. Per the germline V gene, CDR1 is SQVTM and CDR2 is ANQGSEA. The chain's CDR3 is CSVEGTGSYNEQFL. The CDR3 DNA reads TGCAGCGTTGAAGGGACTGGCTCCTACAATGAGCAGTTCCTC.

This clonotype was seen a few times. The V gene is TRBV29-1, the J gene TRBJ2-1; the D gene is possibly TRBD2 (6 bases). The CDR3 loop spans 12 amino acids. The germline V gene encodes CDR1 SQVTM and CDR2 ANQGSEA. V was trimmed by 6 bases and J by 5 bases, leaving 11 bases between them. The CDR3 region has the DNA TGCAGCGTACGGGACTGGGACAATGAGCAGTTCTTC. Translating it yields CSVRDWDNEQFF.

The sample holds one count of this clonotype. The chain joins TRBV5-1 to TRBJ1-2; tentative D call: TRBD1 (5 bases). Between the trimmed V and J ends, which lost 5 bases and 8 bases, there was a span of 22 bases. Looked up from germline, CDR1 is SGHRS and CDR2 is YFSETQ. The CDR3 is 15 residues long. The CDR3 is CASRRTGTDVGGYTF. CDR3 DNA sequence: TGCGCCAGCAGACGCACCGGGACGGACGTCGGCGGCTACACCTTC.

There are a few counts of this clonotype. The rearrangement links TRBV28 to TRBJ2-3; D is ambiguous. Trimming shortened V by 6 bases and J by 2 bases, and 15 bases separated the two germline ends. CDR1 MDHEN and CDR2 SYDVKM come from the germline V gene. The CDR3 runs 15 residues. CDR3 loop: CASSHGATYTDTQYF. The CDR3, as DNA: TGTGCCAGCAGCCATGGAGCGACTTACACAGATACGCAGTATTTT.

This clonotype came up a few times. The chain joins TRBV7-2 to TRBJ2-5; 10 bases line up with TRBD2. The germline CDR1 and CDR2 sequences are SGHTA and FQGNSA. There are 18 residues in the CDR3. After removal of 2 bases from V and 5 bases from J, the junction contained 14 bases not matched to a gene. DNA of the CDR3: TGTGCCAGCAGCTTAAGGGAGCGGGGGGGCAAAATTGTGGAGACCCAGTACTTC. This gives the protein CASSLRERGGKIVETQYF.

Comment on this clonotype: A much bigger clone sits one base away, suggesting this may be a read error. This chain connects TRBV9 to TRBJ2-5; TRBD1 matches 7 bases. The J call may not be correct, given that the DNA end is closer to TRBJ2-1. This CDR3 is built from 12 residues. Germline V CDR1 and CDR2: SGDLS, YYNGEE. CDR3 DNA sequence: TGTGCCAGCAGGTCACAGGGGAATGAGCAGTTCTTC. Residues: CASRSQGNEQFF.

The chain is built from TRBV5-1 and TRBJ2-1, with TRBD2 as a possible D gene (5 bases). The CDR3 is made up of 13 amino acids. Germline V gene lookup returns CDR1 SGHRS and CDR2 YFSETQ. Trimming left V 6 bases short and J 7 bases short, with 14 bases between. The CDR3 reads CASMAGEANEQFF. CDR3 DNA sequence: TGCGCCAGCATGGCCGGGGAAGCTAATGAGCAGTTCTTC.